The 7 T cell receptor beta chains below come from one sample, sequenced in a study of low-dose radiotherapy and immunotherapy resistance in tumors. Primers used for first-strand cDNA, a TRAV- and TRBV-specific set, covered both alpha and beta chains. The PCR that amplified TCRs ran for about 20 cycles, relying on a constant-region primer and a V-primer adapter. TCRdb itself ran the reads through MiXCR, one entry per CDR3 protein. The sample holds under 70,000 distinct CDR3 sequences; around a quarter are singletons and the top ten take approximately 6.4%. The sample's time point: after trial treatment. Treatment here: LDRT plus nivolumab, ipilimumab, low-dose cyclophosphamide and aspirin (RACIN trial). The sample consisted of PBMCs, taken after low-dose radiotherapy plus immunotherapy. The receptors shown here come from a male donor with prostate cancer.

This clonotype was seen many times. The chain has TRBV20-1 and TRBJ1-4, with a possible D match to TRBD1 (6 bases). Germline V gene lookup returns CDR1 DFQATT and CDR2 SNEGSKA (reference sequence). Trimming removed 4 bases at V and 8 bases at J, with 20 bases between. The CDR3 has 15 residues. CDR3 coding DNA: TGCAGTGCTAACCCTCGTCCGGGGGCAAGCGAAAAACTGTTTTTT. Protein product: CSANPRPGASEKLFF.

This clonotype was found a few times. The V gene is TRBV12-3 or TRBV12-4, the J gene TRBJ2-7, with 7 bases matching TRBD1. CDR3 length: 14 amino acids. With 5 bases clipped from V and 9 bases from J, the junction kept 13 bases outside the gene matches. This chain's CDR3 is CASSGTVEGVRQYF. In nucleotides, the CDR3 is TGTGCCAGCAGTGGGACAGTAGAGGGGGTGAGGCAGTACTTC.

Regarding this clonotype: A far bigger clonotype differs at one base, so this is likely a read error. The chain joins TRBV2 to TRBJ2-7, with a possible D match to TRBD2 (5 bases). The V gene's germline CDR1 is SNHLY and CDR2 FYNNEI. Between the trimmed V and J ends, which lost 0 bases and 7 bases, there was a span of 10 bases. This CDR3 spans 13 amino acids. The CDR3 loop is CASSEARTGEQYF. CDR3 nucleotides: TGTGCCAGCAGTGAAGCTCGGACGGGGGAGCAGTACTTC.

This clonotype has at least ten counts. V is TRBV18 and J is TRBJ1-2; no reliable D call. Germline V CDR1 and CDR2: KGHSH, LQKENI. This CDR3 is 13 amino acids long. Trimming removed 1 base from V and 6 bases from J, with 9 bases in between. In DNA form, the CDR3 reads TGTGCCAGCTCACCACTTGCAGACGATGGCTACACCTTC. Protein: CASSPLADDGYTF.

The chain carries TRBV10-3 and TRBJ2-1; TRBD2 agrees at 10 bases. Germline V gene lookup returns CDR1 ENHRY and CDR2 SYGVKD. This CDR3 is built from 15 residues. The J segment lost 3 bases and the V segment lost 5 bases, leaving 4 bases of the junction unmatched. CDR3 DNA: TGTGCCATCAGTTCTCTAGCGGGAGACTACAATGAGCAGTTCTTC. It yields the protein CAISSLAGDYNEQFF.

As to this clonotype: One base separates it from a far larger clone, so it is likely a read error. The chain links TRBV11-3 to TRBJ1-1; 8 positions match TRBD1. The CDR3 runs to 13 residues. Germline CDR1 and CDR2: SGHNT and YENEEA. Trimming cost V 6 bases and J 11 bases; bases outside gene matches: 11. CDR3 DNA sequence: TGTGCCAGCAGACCCGGCAGGGGGCTTGAGGCTTTCTTT. It translates to CASRPGRGLEAFF.

In its sample, this clonotype was seen many times. V is TRBV4-1 and J is TRBJ1-4, with TRBD1 matching over 10 bases. V lost 1 base, J lost 8 bases, and 7 bases stayed unmatched. CDR1 MGHRA and CDR2 YSYEKL come from the germline V gene. The CDR3 length is 16 residues. The CDR3 here is CASSQGMTGGREKLFF. CDR3 coding DNA: TGCGCCAGCAGCCAAGGGATGACAGGGGGCAGGGAAAAACTGTTTTTT.